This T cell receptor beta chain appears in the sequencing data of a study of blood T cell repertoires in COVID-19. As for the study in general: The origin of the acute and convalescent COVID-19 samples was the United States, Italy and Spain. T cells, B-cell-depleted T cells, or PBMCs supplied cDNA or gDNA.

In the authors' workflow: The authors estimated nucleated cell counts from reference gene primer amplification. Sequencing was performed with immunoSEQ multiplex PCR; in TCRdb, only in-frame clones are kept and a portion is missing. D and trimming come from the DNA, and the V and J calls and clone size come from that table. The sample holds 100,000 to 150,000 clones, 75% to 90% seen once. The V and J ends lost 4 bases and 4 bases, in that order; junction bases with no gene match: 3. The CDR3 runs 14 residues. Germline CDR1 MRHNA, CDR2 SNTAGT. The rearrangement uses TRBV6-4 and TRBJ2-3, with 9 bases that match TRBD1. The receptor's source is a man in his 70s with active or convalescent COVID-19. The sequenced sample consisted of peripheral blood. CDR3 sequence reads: CASSVGQGADTQYF. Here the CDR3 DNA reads TGTGCCAGCAGTGTGGGACAGGGCGCAGATACGCAGTATTTT.